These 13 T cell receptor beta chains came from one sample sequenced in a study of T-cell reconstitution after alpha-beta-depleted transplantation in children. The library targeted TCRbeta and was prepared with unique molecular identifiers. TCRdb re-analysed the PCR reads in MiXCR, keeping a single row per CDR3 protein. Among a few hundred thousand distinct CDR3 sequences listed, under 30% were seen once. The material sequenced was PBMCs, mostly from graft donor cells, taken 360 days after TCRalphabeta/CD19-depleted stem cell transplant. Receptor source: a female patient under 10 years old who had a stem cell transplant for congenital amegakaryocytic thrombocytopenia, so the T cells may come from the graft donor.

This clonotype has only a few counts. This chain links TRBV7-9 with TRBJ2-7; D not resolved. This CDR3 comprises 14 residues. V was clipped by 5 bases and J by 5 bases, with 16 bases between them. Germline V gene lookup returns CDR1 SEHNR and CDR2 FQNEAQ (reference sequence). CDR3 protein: CASSARGDTDEQYF. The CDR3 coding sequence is TGTGCCAGCAGCGCCCGTGGAGACACAGACGAGCAGTACTTC.

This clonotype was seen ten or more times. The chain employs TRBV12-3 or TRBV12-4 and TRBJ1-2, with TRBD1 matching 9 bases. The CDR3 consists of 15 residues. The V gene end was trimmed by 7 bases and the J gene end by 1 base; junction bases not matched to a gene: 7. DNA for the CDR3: TGTGCCAGCAAGGACCGGGACAGGGATAACTATGGCTACACCTTC. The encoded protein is CASKDRDRDNYGYTF.

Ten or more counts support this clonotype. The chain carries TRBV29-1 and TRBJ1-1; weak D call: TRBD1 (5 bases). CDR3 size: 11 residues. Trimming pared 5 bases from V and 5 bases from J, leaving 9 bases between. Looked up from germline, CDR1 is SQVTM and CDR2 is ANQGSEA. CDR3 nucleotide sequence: TGCAGCGTTTCAGAGGGGACTGAAGCTTTCTTT. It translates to CSVSEGTEAFF.

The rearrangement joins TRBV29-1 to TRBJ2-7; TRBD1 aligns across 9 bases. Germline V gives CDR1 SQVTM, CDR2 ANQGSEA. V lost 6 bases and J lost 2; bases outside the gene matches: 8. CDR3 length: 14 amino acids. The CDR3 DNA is TGCAGCGTCGTCACAGGGGGCCATCCCTACGAGCAGTACTTC. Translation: CSVVTGGHPYEQYF.

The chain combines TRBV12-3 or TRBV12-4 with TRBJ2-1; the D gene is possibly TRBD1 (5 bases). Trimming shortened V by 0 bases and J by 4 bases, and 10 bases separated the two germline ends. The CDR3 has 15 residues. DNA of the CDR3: TGTGCCAGCAGTTTAGCAGGGGTGGGGTACAATGAGCAGTTCTTC. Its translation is CASSLAGVGYNEQFF.

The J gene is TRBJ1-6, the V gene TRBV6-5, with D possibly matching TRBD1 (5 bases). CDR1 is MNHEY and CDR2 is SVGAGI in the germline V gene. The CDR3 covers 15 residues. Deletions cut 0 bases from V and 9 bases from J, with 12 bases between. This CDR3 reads CASSYSYGGGSPLHF. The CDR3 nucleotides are TGTGCCAGCAGTTACTCGTACGGGGGAGGTTCACCCCTCCACTTT.

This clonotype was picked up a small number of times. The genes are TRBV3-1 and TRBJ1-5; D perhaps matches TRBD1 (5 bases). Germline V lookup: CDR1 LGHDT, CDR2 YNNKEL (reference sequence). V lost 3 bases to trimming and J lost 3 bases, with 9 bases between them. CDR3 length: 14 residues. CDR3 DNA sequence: TGTGCCAGCAGCCAGGCAGGGTACAATCAGCCCCAGCATTTT. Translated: CASSQAGYNQPQHF.

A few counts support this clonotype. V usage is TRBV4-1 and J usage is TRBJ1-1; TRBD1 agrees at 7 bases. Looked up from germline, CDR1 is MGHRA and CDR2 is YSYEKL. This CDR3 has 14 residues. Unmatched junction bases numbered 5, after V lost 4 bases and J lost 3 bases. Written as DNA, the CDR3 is TGCGCCAGCAGCCGCACAGGGGATCACACTGAAGCTTTCTTT. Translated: CASSRTGDHTEAFF.

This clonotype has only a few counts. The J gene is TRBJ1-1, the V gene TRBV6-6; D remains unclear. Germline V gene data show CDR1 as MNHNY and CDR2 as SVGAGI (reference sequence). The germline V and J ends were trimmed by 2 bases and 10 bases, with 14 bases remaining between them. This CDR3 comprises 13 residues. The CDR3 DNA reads TGTGCCAGCAGTTACAGGGCCAACGAGGGAGCTTTCTTT. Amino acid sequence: CASSYRANEGAFF.

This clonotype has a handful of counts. The CDR3 DNA is TGCAGCGTTGATGGGGCTGAAGCTTTCTTT. It is translated as CSVDGAEAFF. V and J are TRBV29-1 and TRBJ1-1; D uncertain. CDR1 is SQVTM, CDR2 ANQGSEA, per germline. V shed 3 bases and J shed 6 bases, with 5 bases lying between them. The CDR3 loop spans 10 amino acids.

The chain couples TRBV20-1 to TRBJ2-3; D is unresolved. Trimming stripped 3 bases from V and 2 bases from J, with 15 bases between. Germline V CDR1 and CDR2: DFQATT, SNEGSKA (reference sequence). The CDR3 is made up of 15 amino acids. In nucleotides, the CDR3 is TGCAGTGCTAGTGGCTGGGCGAAATCCACAGATACGCAGTATTTT. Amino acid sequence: CSASGWAKSTDTQYF.

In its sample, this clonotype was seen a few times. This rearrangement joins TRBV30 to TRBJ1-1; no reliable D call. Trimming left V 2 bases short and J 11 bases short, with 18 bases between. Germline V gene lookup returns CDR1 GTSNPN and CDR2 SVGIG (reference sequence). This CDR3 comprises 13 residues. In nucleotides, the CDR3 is TGTGCCTGGAGTCCGAACCGGTCGGACCGGGCTTTCTTT. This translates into CAWSPNRSDRAFF.

CDR3 sequence (DNA): TGTGCCACCAGTGACCCGGGACTAGCGGGAAACAATGAGCAGTTCTTC. It encodes CATSDPGLAGNNEQFF. The chain has TRBV24-1 and TRBJ2-1, with TRBD2 identical over 13 bases. In germline, CDR1 is KGHDR, CDR2 SFDVKD. The V segment lost 4 bases and the J segment 5 bases; nucleotides outside the gene matches: 4. This CDR3 comprises 16 residues.